This record covers a single T cell receptor beta chain. Its target is unknown. This record belongs to a study of T cell responses to AZD1222 COVID-19 vaccine. Looking at the study overall: Second-dose timings of about 4 or about 12 weeks were pooled.

Trimming took 7 bases from V and 7 from J, leaving 14 bases between them. CDR3 length equals 13 residues. General study results and limits: Donors were largely white British and mainly female; clonal diversity was possibly underestimated. Baseline antibody screening turned up just a handful of seropositive AZD1222 recipients. After the peak T cell response, and only then, were repertoires sampled.

The repertoire was sequenced with immunoSEQ multiplex PCR; TCRdb's copy has only in-frame clones and lacks some. The sample holds about 140,000 clones, around 90% seen once. This clonotype was obtained from an adult in good health. The chain uses TRBV12-3 or TRBV12-4 and TRBJ1-5; D remains unclear. The starting material was peripheral blood, obtained on day 0 of AZD1222 vaccination. The CDR3 region is CASTLSEGQPQHF. The DNA of the CDR3 is TGTGCCAGCACTCTAAGCGAGGGCCAGCCCCAGCATTTT.